This T cell receptor beta chain comes out of a study of shared clonotypes between healthy human individuals. Germline values: CDR1 SQVTM, CDR2 ANQGSEA. The CDR3 spans 13 residues. Trimming took 5 bases from V and 3 from J, leaving 13 bases between them. Both subsets, CD45RA+ naive and CD45RA-negative memory, were split from the CD4+ cells. Data came from immunoSEQ multiplex PCR; TCRdb stores just in-frame clones and leaves some out. Of 2 million to 2.5 million clones in the sample, 80% to 95% are singletons; the top ten hold about 0.34%. The chain joins TRBV29-1 to TRBJ2-5; D might be TRBD1 or TRBD2, each matching 5 bases. Sequencing was performed on naive CD4+ T cells from PBMCs. Regarding subset: CD45RA+ positively selected. This sequence originates from a man aged 18 to 35 in good health. Some clones in this sample may be carry-over from other donors' samples. This CDR3 is CSVTGTPKETQYF. The CDR3 coding sequence is TGCAGCGTTACCGGGACGCCGAAAGAGACCCAGTACTTC.